Below are 17 T cell receptor beta chains sequenced from a single sample in a study of cytomegalovirus exposure and HLA in healthy donors. The study ran its PCR with 60 Vbeta and 13 Jbeta primers. Some clones are missing from TCRdb's copy, which holds only in-frame ones; the method was immunoSEQ multiplex PCR. The sample yields some 270,000 clones, about four fifths seen once. What was sequenced was PBMCs. The receptor set was obtained from a girl aged 2 to 10 in good health and CMV-seronegative.

The chain uses TRBV14 and TRBJ1-1, with TRBD1 matching 9 bases. The germline V gene encodes CDR1 SGHDN and CDR2 FVKESK. The CDR3 runs 16 residues. Unmatched junction bases numbered 9, after V lost 4 bases and J lost 3 bases. Here the CDR3 reads CASSPGTGWADTEAFF. The CDR3 nucleotides are TGTGCCAGCAGCCCCGGGACAGGGTGGGCAGACACTGAAGCTTTCTTT.

The chain carries TRBV5-6 and TRBJ2-7; 7 bases align to TRBD1. The ends lost 5 bases at V and 4 bases at J; junction bases unmatched: 9. Per the germline V gene, CDR1 is SGHDT and CDR2 is YYEEEE. The CDR3 extends over 14 amino acids. The CDR3 loop is CASSGTDTIYEQYF. The CDR3 DNA is TGTGCCAGCAGTGGGACAGATACGATTTACGAGCAGTACTTC. The complete variable domain, with remaining parts taken from reference TRBV5-6 and TRBJ2-7, reads DAGVTQSPTHLIKTRGQQVTLRCSPKSGHDTVSWYQQALGQGPQFIFQYYEEEERQRGNFPDRFSGHQFPNYSSELNVNALLLGDSALYLCASSGTDTIYEQYFGPGTRLTVT.

J is TRBJ2-7 and V is TRBV7-6; the D gene is possibly TRBD1 (6 bases). The length of the CDR3 is 15 residues. The ends were cut back, 1 base at V and 3 bases at J, with 13 bases in the middle. Per the germline V gene, CDR1 is SGHVS and CDR2 is FNYEAQ. CDR3 DNA sequence: TGTGCCAGCAGCTTAGAGAGCGGACAGCTCTACGAGCAGTACTTC. Translated: CASSLESGQLYEQYF.

The V and J genes are TRBV5-1 and TRBJ2-3; 7 nucleotides line up with TRBD2. The CDR3 is made up of 16 amino acids. The germline gives CDR1 SGHRS, CDR2 YFSETQ. Unmatched junction bases numbered 4, after V lost 0 bases and J lost 0 bases. CDR3 bases: TGCGCCAGCAGCTTGGGACTAGCCAAGAGCACAGATACGCAGTATTTT. Translated: CASSLGLAKSTDTQYF.

This clone showed up just a few times. The chain is built from TRBV7-6 and TRBJ2-2; D remains unclear. The length of the CDR3 is 13 residues. The V end was cut by 5 bases, the J end by 0 bases, with 4 bases between. The germline gives CDR1 SGHVS, CDR2 FNYEAQ. CDR3 protein: CASSPTNTGELFF. The CDR3 DNA sequence: TGTGCCAGCAGCCCTACGAACACCGGGGAGCTGTTTTTT.

The rearrangement joins TRBV28 to TRBJ2-3; 9 bases fit TRBD2. Germline V gene lookup returns CDR1 MDHEN and CDR2 SYDVKM. This CDR3 spans 16 amino acids. The trim removed 6 bases at V and 2 bases at J, leaving 9 bases unmatched. The CDR3 region is CASRLGSSGVTDTQYF. CDR3 sequence (DNA): TGTGCCAGCAGACTTGGGTCTAGCGGGGTCACAGATACGCAGTATTTT.

The J gene is TRBJ2-1, the V gene TRBV11-3, with a weak D call TRBD2 (5 bases). V lost 0 bases, J lost 0 bases, and 15 bases lay in between. CDR1 SGHNT and CDR2 YENEEA come from the germline V gene. The CDR3 sequence is 18 residues long. The CDR3 loop is CASSLDQSGSSSYNEQFF. Here the CDR3 DNA reads TGTGCCAGCAGCTTAGATCAATCGGGGTCGAGCTCCTACAATGAGCAGTTCTTC.

This clone has just a few counts. The rearrangement uses TRBV7-9 and TRBJ1-2; no reliable D call. CDR3 length equals 12 residues. V was shortened by 4 bases and J by 8 bases, with 11 bases between the two germline ends. Germline V lookup: CDR1 SEHNR, CDR2 FQNEAQ (reference sequence). CDR3: CASSYNPGGYTF. Written as DNA, the CDR3 is TGTGCCAGCAGCTACAATCCGGGGGGCTACACCTTC.

This chain links TRBV5-1 with TRBJ2-5; possibly TRBD1 for D (7 bases). The J call could be wrong; TRBJ2-7 is a better fit for the DNA end. CDR1 SGHRS and CDR2 YFSETQ come from the germline V gene. The CDR3 spans 16 residues. The CDR3 DNA follows: TGCGCCAGCAGCTTCGAACAGGGGATGGAGGGCTACGAGCAGTACTTC. It encodes CASSFEQGMEGYEQYF.

The rearrangement uses TRBV6-1 and TRBJ1-1; possibly TRBD1 for D (5 bases). The CDR3 spans 15 residues. V lost 0 bases, J lost 0 bases, and 8 bases lay in between. Germline lookup yields CDR1 MNHNS and CDR2 SASEGT. This chain's CDR3 is CASSEARQLNTEAFF. Written as DNA, the CDR3 is TGTGCCAGCAGTGAAGCCCGACAGCTGAACACTGAAGCTTTCTTT.

The genes are TRBV9 and TRBJ2-2; maybe TRBD2 (6 bases). Germline V CDR1 and CDR2: SGDLS, YYNGEE. The CDR3 covers 16 residues. Trimming shortened V by 0 bases and J by 5 bases, and 14 bases separated the two germline ends. The CDR3 bases are TGTGCCAGCAGCGTAGGTGGTCTAGCGAGGACCGGGGAGCTGTTTTTT. Its translation: CASSVGGLARTGELFF.

With respect to this clone: At one of its ends the junction is not consistent with the germline gene, which may arise from a read error. This sequence joins TRBV14 and TRBJ2-7; D possibly corresponds to TRBD2 (5 bases). Germline CDR1 SGHDN, CDR2 FVKESK. This CDR3 contains 13 residues. The CDR3 DNA reads as TGTGCCAGCAGCCCACACTTCGGGATCAGAGCTCACTTC. Translation gives CASSPHFGIRAHF.

The rearrangement links TRBV7-9 to TRBJ1-4; a weak D match, TRBD1 (6 bases). Germline CDR1 is SEHNR and CDR2 is FQNEAQ (reference sequence). There are 16 residues in the CDR3. Trimming left V 5 bases short and J 1 base short, with 14 bases between. The CDR3 DNA sequence: TGTGCCAGCAGCCCGGCAGGGGAGGGAACTAATGAAAAACTGTTTTTT. Its translation is CASSPAGEGTNEKLFF.

The chain has TRBV11-1 and TRBJ1-2; 7 bases are shared with TRBD1. CDR3 length: 12 amino acids. Germline-derived CDR1 and CDR2 are SGHAT and FQDESV (reference sequence). The ends lost 5 bases at V and 5 bases at J; junction bases unmatched: 2. CDR3 loop: CASSQQGYGYTF. CDR3 DNA sequence: TGTGCCAGCAGCCAACAGGGGTATGGCTACACCTTC. Drawing the rest from reference TRBV11-1 and TRBJ1-2, the complete variable domain is EAEVAQSPRYKITEKSQAVAFWCDPISGHATLYWYRQILGQGPELLVQFQDESVVDDSQLPKDRFSAERLKGVDSTLKIQPAELGDSAMYLCASSQQGYGYTFGSGTRLTVV.

The sample holds a few counts of this clone. This chain links TRBV27 with TRBJ1-5, with D uncertain. The ends were cut back, 3 bases at V and 4 bases at J, with 4 bases in the middle. The germline V gene encodes CDR1 MNHEY and CDR2 SMNVEV (reference sequence). The CDR3 spans 12 residues. DNA of the CDR3: TGTGCCAGCAGTTTCCGGAATCAGCCCCAGCATTTT. Residues: CASSFRNQPQHF.

This sequence joins TRBV29-1 and TRBJ1-2; D gene uncertain. CDR1 is SQVTM and CDR2 is ANQGSEA in the germline V gene. The CDR3 loop spans 11 amino acids. The V end lost 8 bases, the J end lost 6 bases, and 13 bases lay between the germline ends. The DNA for the CDR3 is TGCAGCCTCCGAAGTGAGAATGGCTACACCTTC. Translating it yields CSLRSENGYTF. Full variable domain (rest looked up from reference TRBV29-1 and TRBJ1-2): SAVISQKPSRDICQRGTSLTIQCQVDSQVTMMFWYRQQPGQSLTLIATANQGSEATYESGFVIDKFPISRPNLTFSTLTVSNMSPEDSSIYLCSLRSENGYTFGSGTRLTVV.

The chain carries TRBV19 and TRBJ1-1; D is undetermined. The germline V gene encodes CDR1 LNHDA and CDR2 SQIVND (reference sequence). The CDR3 runs 15 residues. V lost 7 bases and J 1 base, leaving 16 bases between the germline ends. This CDR3 reads CASTLGRVKNTEAFF. The CDR3 region has the DNA TGTGCCAGTACCCTAGGGAGGGTAAAGAACACTGAAGCTTTCTTT.